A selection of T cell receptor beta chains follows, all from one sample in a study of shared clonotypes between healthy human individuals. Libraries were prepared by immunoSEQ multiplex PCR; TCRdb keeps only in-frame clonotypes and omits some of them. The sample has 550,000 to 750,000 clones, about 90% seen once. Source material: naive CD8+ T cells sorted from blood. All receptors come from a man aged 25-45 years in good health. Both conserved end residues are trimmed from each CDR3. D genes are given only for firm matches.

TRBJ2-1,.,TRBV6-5,ASSSMNTGLYNEQF
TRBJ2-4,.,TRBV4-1,ASSHMLADGNIQY
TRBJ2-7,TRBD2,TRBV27,ASVGLAGSSYEQY
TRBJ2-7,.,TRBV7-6,ATSSGYEQY
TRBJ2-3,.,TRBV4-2,ASSQWHRSTDTQY
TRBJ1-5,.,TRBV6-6,ASSPGGQPQH
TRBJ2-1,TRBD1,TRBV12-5,ASGLAGGSGNEQF
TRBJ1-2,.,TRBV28,ASRGLDYGYT
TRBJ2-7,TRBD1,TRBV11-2,ASSSSPGQGGYEQY
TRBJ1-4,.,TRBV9,ASSVTGTWGEKLF
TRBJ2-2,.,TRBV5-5,ASSPEGLDTGELF
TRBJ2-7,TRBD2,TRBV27,ASSLHGGSIEQY
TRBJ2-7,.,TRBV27,ASSPRTNAYEQY
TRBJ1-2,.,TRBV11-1,ASSLAPGGYT
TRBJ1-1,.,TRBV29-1,SVADGNTEAF
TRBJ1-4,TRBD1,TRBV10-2,ASRADRVVELF
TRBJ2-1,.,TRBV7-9,ASSLAMGELYNEQF
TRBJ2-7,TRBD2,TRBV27,ASSLSAGGYEQY
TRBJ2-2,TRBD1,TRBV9,ASSEPRQGLNTGELF
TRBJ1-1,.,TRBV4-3,ASSQDLLNTEAF
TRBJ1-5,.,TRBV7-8,ASSPHGVLSNQPQH
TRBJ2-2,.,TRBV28,ASSLWSGELF
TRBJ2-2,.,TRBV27,ASSTPRRVNTGELF
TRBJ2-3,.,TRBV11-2,ASSGGDTQY